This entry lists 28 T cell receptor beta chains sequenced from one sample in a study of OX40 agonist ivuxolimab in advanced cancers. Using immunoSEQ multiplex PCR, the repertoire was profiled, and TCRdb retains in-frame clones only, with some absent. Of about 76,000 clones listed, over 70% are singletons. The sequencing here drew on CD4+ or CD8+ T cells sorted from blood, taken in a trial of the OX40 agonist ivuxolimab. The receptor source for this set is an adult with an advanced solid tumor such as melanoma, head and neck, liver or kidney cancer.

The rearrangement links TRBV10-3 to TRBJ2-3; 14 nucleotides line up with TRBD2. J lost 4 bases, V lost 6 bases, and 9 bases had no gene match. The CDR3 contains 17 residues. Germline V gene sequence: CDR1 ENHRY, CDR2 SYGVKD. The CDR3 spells CAISPTSGRAESDTQYF. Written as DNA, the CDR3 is TGTGCCATCAGCCCGACTAGCGGGAGGGCCGAGTCAGATACGCAGTATTTT.

This chain's CDR3 is CASINQGRTGYTF. The CDR3 bases are TGTGCCAGTATTAATCAGGGGCGGACGGGCTACACCTTC. The J gene is TRBJ1-2, the V gene TRBV19; maybe TRBD1 (6 bases). Germline V gene lookup returns CDR1 LNHDA and CDR2 SQIVND (reference sequence). Trimming shortened V by 7 bases and J by 8 bases, and 17 bases separated the two germline ends. The length of the CDR3 is 13 residues.

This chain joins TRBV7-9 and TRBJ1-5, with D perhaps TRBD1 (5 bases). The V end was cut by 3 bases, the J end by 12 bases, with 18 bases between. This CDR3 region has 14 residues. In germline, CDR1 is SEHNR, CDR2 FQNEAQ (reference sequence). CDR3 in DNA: TGTGCCAGCAGCTTCTCCGGGGCGTCGCGGATCCAGCATTTT. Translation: CASSFSGASRIQHF. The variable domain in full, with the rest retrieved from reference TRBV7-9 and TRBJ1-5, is DTGVSQNPRHKITKRGQNVTFRCDPISEHNRLYWYRQTLGQGPEFLTYFQNEAQLEKSRLLSDRFSAERPKGSFSTLEIQRTEQGDSAMYLCASSFSGASRIQHFGDGTRLSIL.

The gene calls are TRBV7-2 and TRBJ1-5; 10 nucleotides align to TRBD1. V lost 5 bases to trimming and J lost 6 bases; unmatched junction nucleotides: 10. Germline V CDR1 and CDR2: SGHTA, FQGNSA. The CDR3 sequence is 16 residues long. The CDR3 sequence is CASSDRDRGSGQPQHF. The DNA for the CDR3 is TGTGCCAGCAGCGACCGGGACAGGGGTTCGGGTCAGCCCCAGCATTTT.

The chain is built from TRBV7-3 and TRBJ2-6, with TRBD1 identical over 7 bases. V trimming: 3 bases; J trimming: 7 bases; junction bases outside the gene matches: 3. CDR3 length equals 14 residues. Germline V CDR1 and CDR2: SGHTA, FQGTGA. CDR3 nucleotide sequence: TGTGCCAGCAGCTTTAGGGACAGAGCCAACGTCCTGACTTTC. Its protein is CASSFRDRANVLTF.

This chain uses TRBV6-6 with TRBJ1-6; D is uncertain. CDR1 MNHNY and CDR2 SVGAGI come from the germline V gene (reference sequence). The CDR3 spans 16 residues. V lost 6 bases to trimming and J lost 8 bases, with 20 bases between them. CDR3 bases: TGTGCCAGCAGCCCAGCGGCGGCCATTTTGTATTCACCCCTCCACTTT. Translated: CASSPAAAILYSPLHF.

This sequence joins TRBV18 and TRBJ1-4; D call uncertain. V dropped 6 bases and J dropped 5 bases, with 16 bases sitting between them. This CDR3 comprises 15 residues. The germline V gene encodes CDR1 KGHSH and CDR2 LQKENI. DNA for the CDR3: TGTGCCAGCTCGGCCCTGACGGGTAGCAATGAAAAACTGTTTTTT. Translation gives CASSALTGSNEKLFF.

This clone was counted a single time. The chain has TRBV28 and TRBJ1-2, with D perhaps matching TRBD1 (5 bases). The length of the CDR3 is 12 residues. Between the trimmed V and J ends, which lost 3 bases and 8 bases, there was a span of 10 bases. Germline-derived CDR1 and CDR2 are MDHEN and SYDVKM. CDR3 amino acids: CASSFGGEGYTF. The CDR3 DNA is TGTGCCAGCAGTTTCGGAGGGGAGGGCTACACCTTC.

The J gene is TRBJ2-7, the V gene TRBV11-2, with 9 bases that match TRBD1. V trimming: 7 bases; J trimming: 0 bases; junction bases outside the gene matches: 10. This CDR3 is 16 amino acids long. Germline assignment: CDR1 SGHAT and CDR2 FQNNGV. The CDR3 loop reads CASILVGTGSSYEQYF. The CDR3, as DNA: TGTGCCAGCATCCTAGTCGGGACAGGGAGCTCCTACGAGCAGTACTTC.

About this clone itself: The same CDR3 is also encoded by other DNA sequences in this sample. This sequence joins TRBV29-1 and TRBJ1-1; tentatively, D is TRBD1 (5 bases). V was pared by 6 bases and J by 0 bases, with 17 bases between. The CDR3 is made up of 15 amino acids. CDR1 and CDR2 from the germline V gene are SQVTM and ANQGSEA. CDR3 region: CSVGPGWGMNTEAFF. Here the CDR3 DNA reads TGCAGCGTAGGTCCGGGGTGGGGCATGAACACTGAAGCTTTCTTT. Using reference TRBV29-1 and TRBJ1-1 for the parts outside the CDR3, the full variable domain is SAVISQKPSRDICQRGTSLTIQCQVDSQVTMMFWYRQQPGQSLTLIATANQGSEATYESGFVIDKFPISRPNLTFSTLTVSNMSPEDSSIYLCSVGPGWGMNTEAFFGQGTRLTVV.

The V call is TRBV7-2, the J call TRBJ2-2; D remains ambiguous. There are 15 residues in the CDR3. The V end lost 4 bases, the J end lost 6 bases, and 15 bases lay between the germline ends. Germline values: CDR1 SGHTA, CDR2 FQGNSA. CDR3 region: CASSSPLLGSGELFF. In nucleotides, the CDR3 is TGTGCCAGCAGCTCCCCGCTCCTGGGGTCCGGGGAGCTGTTTTTT.

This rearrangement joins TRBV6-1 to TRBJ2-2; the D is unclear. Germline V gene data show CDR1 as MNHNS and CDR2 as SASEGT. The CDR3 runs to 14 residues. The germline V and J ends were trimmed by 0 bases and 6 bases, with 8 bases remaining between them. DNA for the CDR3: TGTGCCAGCAGTGAAGCCAGGACCGCCGGGGAGCTGTTTTTT. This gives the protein CASSEARTAGELFF.

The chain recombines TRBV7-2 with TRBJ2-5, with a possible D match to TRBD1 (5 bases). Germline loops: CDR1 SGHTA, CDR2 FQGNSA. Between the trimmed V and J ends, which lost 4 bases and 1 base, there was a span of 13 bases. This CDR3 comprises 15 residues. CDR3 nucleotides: TGTGCCAGCAGCTCCCAGGGTCTACTCCAAGAGACCCAGTACTTC. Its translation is CASSSQGLLQETQYF.

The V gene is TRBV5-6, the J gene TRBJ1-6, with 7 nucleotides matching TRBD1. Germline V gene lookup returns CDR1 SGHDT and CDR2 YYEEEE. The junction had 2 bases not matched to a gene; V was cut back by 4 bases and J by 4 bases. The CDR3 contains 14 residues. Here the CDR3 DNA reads TGTGCCAGCAGCGTGGGACAGTATAATTCACCCCTCCACTTT. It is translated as CASSVGQYNSPLHF.

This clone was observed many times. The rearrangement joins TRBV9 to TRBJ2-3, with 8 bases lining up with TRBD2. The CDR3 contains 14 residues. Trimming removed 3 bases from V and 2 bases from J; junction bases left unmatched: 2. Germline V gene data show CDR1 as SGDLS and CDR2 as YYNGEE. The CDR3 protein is CASSAGGYTDTQYF. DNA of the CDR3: TGTGCCAGCAGCGCGGGGGGGTACACAGATACGCAGTATTTT.

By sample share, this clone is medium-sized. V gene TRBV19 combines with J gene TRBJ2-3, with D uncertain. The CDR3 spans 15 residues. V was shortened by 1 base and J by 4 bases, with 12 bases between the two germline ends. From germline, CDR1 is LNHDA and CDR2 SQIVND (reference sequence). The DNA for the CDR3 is TGTGCCAGTAGTATAGGTGAAGTCCTCCCAGATACGCAGTATTTT. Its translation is CASSIGEVLPDTQYF.

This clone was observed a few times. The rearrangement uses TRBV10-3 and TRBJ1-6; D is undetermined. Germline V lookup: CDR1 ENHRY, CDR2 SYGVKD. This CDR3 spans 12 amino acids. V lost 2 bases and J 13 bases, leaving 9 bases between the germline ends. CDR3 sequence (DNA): TGTGCCATCAGTGAGGGAGCCGGTCCCCTCCACTTT. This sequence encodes CAISEGAGPLHF.

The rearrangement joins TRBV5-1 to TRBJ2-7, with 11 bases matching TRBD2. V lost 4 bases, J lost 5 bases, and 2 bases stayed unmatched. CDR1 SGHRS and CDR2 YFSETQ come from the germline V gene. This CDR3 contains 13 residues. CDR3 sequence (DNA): TGCGCCAGCAGCCCGGGACTAGCGGACGAGCAGTACTTC. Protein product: CASSPGLADEQYF.

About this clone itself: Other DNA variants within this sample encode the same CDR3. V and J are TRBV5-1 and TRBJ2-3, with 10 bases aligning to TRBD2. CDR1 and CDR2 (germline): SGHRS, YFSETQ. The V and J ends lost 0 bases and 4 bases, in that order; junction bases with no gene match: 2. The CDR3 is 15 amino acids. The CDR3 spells CASSLGLAGADTQYF. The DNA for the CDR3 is TGCGCCAGCAGCTTGGGGCTAGCGGGAGCAGATACGCAGTATTTT.

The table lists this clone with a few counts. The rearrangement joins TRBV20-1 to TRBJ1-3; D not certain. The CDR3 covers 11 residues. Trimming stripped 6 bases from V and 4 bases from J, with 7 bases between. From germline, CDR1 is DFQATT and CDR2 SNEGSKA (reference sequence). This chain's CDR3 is CSARIGNTIYF. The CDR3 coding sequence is TGCAGTGCGAGGATAGGAAACACCATATATTTT.

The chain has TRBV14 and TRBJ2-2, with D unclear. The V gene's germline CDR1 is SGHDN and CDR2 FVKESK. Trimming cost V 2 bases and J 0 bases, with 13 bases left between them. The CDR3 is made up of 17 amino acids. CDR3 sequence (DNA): TGTGCCAGCAGCCAACGCGGCAGCATCCCGAACACCGGGGAGCTGTTTTTT. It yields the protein CASSQRGSIPNTGELFF.

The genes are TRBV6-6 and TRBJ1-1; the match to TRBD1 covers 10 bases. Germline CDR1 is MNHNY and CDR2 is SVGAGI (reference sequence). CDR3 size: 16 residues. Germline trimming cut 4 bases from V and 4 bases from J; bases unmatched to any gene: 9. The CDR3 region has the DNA TGTGCCAGCAGTTTTCGGGACAGGGGAGTGTCCACTGAAGCTTTCTTT. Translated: CASSFRDRGVSTEAFF.

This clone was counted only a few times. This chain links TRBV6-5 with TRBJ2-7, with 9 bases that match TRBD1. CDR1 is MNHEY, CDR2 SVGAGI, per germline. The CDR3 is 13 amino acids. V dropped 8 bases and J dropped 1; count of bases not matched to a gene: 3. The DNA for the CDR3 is TGTGCCAGCGGACAGGGGTTGTCCTACGAGCAGTACTTC. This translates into CASGQGLSYEQYF.

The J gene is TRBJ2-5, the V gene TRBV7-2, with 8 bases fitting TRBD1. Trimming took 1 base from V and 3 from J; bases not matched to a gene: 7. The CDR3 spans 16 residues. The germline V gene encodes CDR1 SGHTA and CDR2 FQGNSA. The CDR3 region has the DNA TGTGCCAGCAGCTTAGGCGACAGGGGAAGGGAAGAGACCCAGTACTTC. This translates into CASSLGDRGREETQYF.

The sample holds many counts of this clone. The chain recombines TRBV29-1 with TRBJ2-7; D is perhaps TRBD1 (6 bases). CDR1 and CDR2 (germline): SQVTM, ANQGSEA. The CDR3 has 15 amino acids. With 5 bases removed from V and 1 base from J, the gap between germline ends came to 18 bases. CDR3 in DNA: TGCAGCGTTTTGGGGGCCCAGGGGCCATCCTACGAGCAGTACTTC. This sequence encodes CSVLGAQGPSYEQYF.

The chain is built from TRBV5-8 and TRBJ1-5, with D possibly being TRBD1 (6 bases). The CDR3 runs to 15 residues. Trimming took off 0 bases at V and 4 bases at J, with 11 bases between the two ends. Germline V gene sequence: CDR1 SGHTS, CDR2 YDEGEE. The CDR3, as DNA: TGTGCCAGCAGCTTGGAGGGGGGGAGGAATCAGCCCCAGCATTTT. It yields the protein CASSLEGGRNQPQHF. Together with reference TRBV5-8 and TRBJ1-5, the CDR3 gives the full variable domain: EAGVTQSPTHLIKTRGQQATLRCSPISGHTSVYWYQQALGLGLQFLLWYDEGEERNRGNFPPRFSGRQFPNYSSELNVNALELEDSALYLCASSLEGGRNQPQHFGDGTRLSIL.

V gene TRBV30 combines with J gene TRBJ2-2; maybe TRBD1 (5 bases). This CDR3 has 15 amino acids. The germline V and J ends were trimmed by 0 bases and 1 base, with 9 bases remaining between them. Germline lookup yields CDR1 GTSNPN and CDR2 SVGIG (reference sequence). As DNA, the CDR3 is TGTGCCTGGAGTGTCGGGCAGGGGAACACCGGGGAGCTGTTTTTT. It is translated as CAWSVGQGNTGELFF.

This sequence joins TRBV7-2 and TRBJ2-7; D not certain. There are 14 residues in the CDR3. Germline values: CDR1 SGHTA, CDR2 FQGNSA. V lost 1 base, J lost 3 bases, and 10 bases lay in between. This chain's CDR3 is CASSLGSHNYEQYF. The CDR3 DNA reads TGTGCCAGCAGCTTAGGTTCGCACAACTACGAGCAGTACTTC.